These 9 T cell receptor beta chains were all obtained from the same sample, sequenced in a study of T cell repertoires in cytomegalovirus infection. These receptors have no identified antigens. TCRdb re-called the reads with MiXCR, one entry per CDR3 protein. The table has around 900,000 distinct CDR3 sequences, roughly 30% seen once. The source material was cultured CD8+ T cells from PBMCs, sampled from culture after CMV antigen stimulation. The origin of the receptors is a human donor in good health (CMV status not recorded). Some clones in this sample may be carry-over from other donors' samples.

The chain employs TRBV13 and TRBJ1-2; D call uncertain. The V gene lost 7 bases and the J gene lost 2 bases, with 17 bases spanning the gap. Germline-derived CDR1 and CDR2 are PRHDT and FYEKMQ (reference sequence). This CDR3 is 15 amino acids long. The CDR3 loop reads CASNLFNDKNYGYTF. DNA of the CDR3: TGTGCCAGCAACCTATTCAATGACAAGAACTATGGCTACACCTTC.

This clonotype showed up just a few times. The V and J genes are TRBV6-2 or TRBV6-3 and TRBJ2-1; 13 bases line up with TRBD2. The length of the CDR3 is 16 residues. Trimming cost V 4 bases and J 5 bases; bases outside gene matches: 5. The germline V gene has CDR1 MNHEY and CDR2 SVGEGT. The CDR3 is CASSSWTSGGHNEQFF. The CDR3 coding sequence is TGTGCCAGCAGTTCGTGGACTAGCGGGGGACACAATGAGCAGTTCTTC.

This clonotype was seen ten or more times. The chain has TRBV7-2 and TRBJ2-1; the D gene is possibly TRBD2 (7 bases). Germline CDR1 and CDR2: SGHTA and FQGNSA. This CDR3 is 16 amino acids long. V dropped 4 bases and J dropped 6 bases, with 19 bases sitting between them. CDR3 nucleotide sequence: TGTGCCAGCAGCTCAAGCGGGTGGCGGGGGCTCAATGAGCAGTTCTTC. Its translation: CASSSSGWRGLNEQFF.

In this sample, this clonotype turned up a few times. The chain joins TRBV20-1 to TRBJ2-1, with no clear D. The CDR3 is made up of 12 amino acids. From germline, CDR1 is DFQATT and CDR2 SNEGSKA (reference sequence). Between the trimmed V and J ends, which lost 5 bases and 9 bases, there was a span of 14 bases. CDR3 sequence: CSAPRSYLEQFF. The CDR3 coding sequence is TGCAGTGCTCCCCGGTCCTATCTTGAGCAGTTCTTC.

This clonotype was seen only a few times. This rearrangement joins TRBV14 to TRBJ1-1, with no clear D. The CDR3 covers 14 residues. The germline gives CDR1 SGHDN, CDR2 FVKESK. Trimming pared 7 bases from V and 2 bases from J, leaving 14 bases between. The CDR3, as DNA: TGTGCCAGCATCCTCGCTAGGACTAACACTGAAGCTTTCTTT. Residues: CASILARTNTEAFF.

In its sample, this clonotype was seen many times. This chain connects TRBV7-8 to TRBJ2-7; maybe TRBD1 (6 bases). The CDR3 extends over 17 amino acids. Germline loops: CDR1 SGHVS, CDR2 FQNEAQ. With 3 bases removed from V and 5 bases from J, the gap between germline ends came to 23 bases. The CDR3 DNA follows: TGTGCCAGCAGCTTTTATAGTCAGGGGCGCCGGAACGACGAGCAGTACTTC. It codes for CASSFYSQGRRNDEQYF.

This rearrangement joins TRBV19 to TRBJ1-4; D is uncertain. The V end lost 6 bases, the J end lost 8 bases, and 13 bases lay between the germline ends. Germline V gene sequence: CDR1 LNHDA, CDR2 SQIVND (reference sequence). The CDR3 has 13 amino acids. The CDR3 here is CASRRGPEEKLFF. In nucleotides, the CDR3 is TGTGCCAGTAGAAGAGGACCGGAAGAAAAACTGTTTTTT.

This clonotype was counted between two and nine times. This chain connects TRBV7-9 to TRBJ2-2, with D hard to call. The germline gives CDR1 SEHNR, CDR2 FQNEAQ (reference sequence). Between the trimmed V and J ends, which lost 8 bases and 4 bases, there was a span of 8 bases. This CDR3 contains 12 residues. The CDR3 here is CASDFSTGELFF. CDR3 DNA sequence: TGTGCCAGCGATTTTAGCACCGGGGAGCTGTTTTTT.

This clonotype turned up a few times. The CDR3, as DNA: TGTGCCAGCAGCGGGATCATACAGGGGGCGCGGTACAATGAGCAGTTCTTC. Its translation: CASSGIIQGARYNEQFF. The chain joins TRBV7-9 to TRBJ2-1, with 9 bases aligning to TRBD1. CDR1 and CDR2 from the germline V gene are SEHNR and FQNEAQ (reference sequence). J was trimmed by 4 bases and V by 5 bases; bases with no gene match: 12. CDR3 length equals 17 residues.